Following are 32 T cell receptor beta chains from one sample sequenced in a study of post-analysis software for immune sequencing data. Points from the study as a whole: When patients were compared with controls, four to six TRBV segments were more frequent, TRBV5-6, TRBV5-1 and TRBV20-1 among them.

These receptors have no known antigen. Each TCR beta cDNA library carried unique molecular identifiers. TCRdb re-called the PCR reads with MiXCR, one entry per CDR3 protein. The sample has fewer than 850,000 distinct CDR3 sequences; roughly 27% are singletons. The sequenced sample was blood. The receptors here all came from a girl aged 10 to 17 with multiple sclerosis.

This chain connects TRBV3-1 to TRBJ2-7, with 12 bases aligning to TRBD2. The CDR3 is made up of 18 amino acids. Germline-derived CDR1 and CDR2 are LGHDT and YNNKEL (reference sequence). J was trimmed by 1 base and V by 4 bases; bases with no gene match: 11. CDR3 sequence: CASSRRELAGGHSYEQYF. The CDR3 DNA sequence: TGTGCCAGCAGCCGTAGGGAACTAGCGGGAGGTCATTCCTACGAGCAGTACTTC.

This clonotype has a handful of counts. The rearrangement uses TRBV20-1 and TRBJ2-3; 9 positions agree with TRBD2. J lost 4 bases, V lost 6 bases, and 11 bases had no gene match. This CDR3 contains 15 residues. Germline V CDR1 and CDR2: DFQATT, SNEGSKA (reference sequence). In DNA form, the CDR3 reads TGCAGTGCCACCGGATGGCGGGAGGGCGCAGATACGCAGTATTTT. Translating gives CSATGWREGADTQYF.

The gene calls are TRBV20-1 and TRBJ1-2; possible D gene TRBD1, 5 bases. Trimming removed 6 bases at V and 1 base at J, with 18 bases between. The CDR3 runs to 15 residues. The germline V gene has CDR1 DFQATT and CDR2 SNEGSKA (reference sequence). Here the CDR3 reads CSATPRGPLNYGYTF. CDR3 nucleotide sequence: TGCAGTGCGACCCCACGGGGCCCCCTTAACTATGGCTACACCTTC.

V and J are TRBV4-3 and TRBJ2-2; D call uncertain. Trimming removed 0 bases at V and 6 bases at J, with 8 bases between. This CDR3 is built from 14 residues. CDR1 and CDR2 from the germline V gene are LGHNA and YSLEER. CDR3 coding DNA: TGCGCCAGCAGCCAAGAGTGGTTGGCCGGGGAGCTGTTTTTT. Translated: CASSQEWLAGELFF.

This clonotype was counted only a few times. This chain connects TRBV12-3 or TRBV12-4 to TRBJ2-1, with 16 bases aligning to TRBD2. The ends lost 7 bases at V and 2 bases at J; junction bases unmatched: 2. The CDR3 runs to 16 residues. The CDR3 reads CASIGTSGRAYNEQFF. The CDR3 coding sequence is TGTGCCAGCATCGGGACTAGCGGGAGGGCCTACAATGAGCAGTTCTTC.

This chain uses TRBV7-9 with TRBJ2-5, with D uncertain. The germline V and J ends were trimmed by 8 bases and 5 bases, with 15 bases remaining between them. The germline V gene has CDR1 SEHNR and CDR2 FQNEAQ (reference sequence). This CDR3 has 13 amino acids. The CDR3 DNA reads as TGTGCCAGCTTAACGCCGGAGAGGGAGACCCAGTACTTC. Translating it yields CASLTPERETQYF.

Points on this clonotype: A read error may account for a junction end that differs from germline. The chain uses TRBV7-9 and TRBJ1-2; D is undetermined. Germline CDR1 reads SEHNR; CDR2 reads FQNEAQ (reference sequence). This CDR3 region has 18 residues. The CDR3 loop reads CASSPVAPDGASNHGYTF. The CDR3 nucleotides are TGTGCCAGCAGCCCCGTTGCCCCCGACGGAGCTTCTAACCATGGCTACACCTTC.

The rearrangement uses TRBV4-2 and TRBJ2-5; TRBD2 aligns across 9 bases. Losses at the gene ends were 0 bases for V and 11 bases for J; bases not matched to a gene: 22. CDR1 is LGHNA and CDR2 is YNFKEQ in the germline V gene. CDR3 size: 19 residues. The CDR3 loop reads CASSQDRGSGSILNLEQYF. CDR3 bases: TGTGCCAGCAGCCAAGATCGGGGTAGCGGGAGTATTCTAAATTTGGAGCAGTACTTC.

This clonotype was recorded at least ten times. The genes are TRBV29-1 and TRBJ2-1; 9 bases match TRBD2. Trimming removed 7 bases from V and 1 base from J; junction bases left unmatched: 5. The V gene's germline CDR1 is SQVTM and CDR2 ANQGSEA. This CDR3 region has 14 residues. The CDR3 DNA reads TGCAGCGAAGGACTAGCGCATTCCTACAATGAGCAGTTCTTC. Translation: CSEGLAHSYNEQFF.

The chain joins TRBV3-1 to TRBJ2-1; 12 bases map to TRBD2. The V segment lost 0 bases and the J segment 9 bases; nucleotides outside the gene matches: 9. This CDR3 is built from 17 residues. Germline assignment: CDR1 LGHDT and CDR2 YNNKEL (reference sequence). In nucleotides, the CDR3 is TGTGCCAGCAGCCAAGAGACTAGCGGGAGCCCCGGAGGTGAGCAGTTCTTC. As protein: CASSQETSGSPGGEQFF.

The J gene is TRBJ2-3, the V gene TRBV29-1; 10 nucleotides line up with TRBD1. The V segment lost 7 bases and the J segment 7 bases; nucleotides outside the gene matches: 5. CDR1 and CDR2 from the germline V gene are SQVTM and ANQGSEA. The CDR3 spans 12 residues. The CDR3 bases are TGCAGCGCTTGGGACAGGGGAAATACGCAGTATTTT. Translation gives CSAWDRGNTQYF.

Only a few counts were recorded for this clonotype. The chain recombines TRBV5-1 with TRBJ2-3, with D possibly TRBD1 on 6 matching bases. The CDR3 runs 16 residues. Trimming took 4 bases from V and 2 from J, leaving 17 bases between them. Per the germline V gene, CDR1 is SGHRS and CDR2 is YFSETQ. Written as DNA, the CDR3 is TGCGCCAGCAGCCCAGAACAGGGTGGGGACACAGATACGCAGTATTTT. This encodes CASSPEQGGDTDTQYF. The whole variable domain, remainder taken from reference TRBV5-1 and TRBJ2-3, is KAGVTQTPRYLIKTRGQQVTLSCSPISGHRSVSWYQQTPGQGLQFLFEYFSETQRNKGNFPGRFSGRQFSNSRSEMNVSTLELGDSALYLCASSPEQGGDTDTQYFGPGTRLTVL.

The rearrangement joins TRBV28 to TRBJ2-3, with 8 nucleotides matching TRBD2. This CDR3 is 18 amino acids long. Per the germline V gene, CDR1 is MDHEN and CDR2 is SYDVKM. V shed 4 bases, J shed 0 bases, and the junction held 12 bases outside the gene matches. The CDR3 region has the DNA TGTGCCAGCAGTTCCCGAGGGTTAGCGGGGACCAGCACAGATACGCAGTATTTT. Translating gives CASSSRGLAGTSTDTQYF.

Here the CDR3 reads CASSPQGVAPTTDTQYF. CDR3 in DNA: TGTGCCAGCAGCCCGCAGGGGGTAGCGCCGACCACAGATACGCAGTATTTT. V is TRBV7-9 and J is TRBJ2-3; 7 bases line up with TRBD1. Germline lookup yields CDR1 SEHNR and CDR2 FQNEAQ (reference sequence). There are 17 residues in the CDR3. Trimming took 5 bases from V and 2 from J; bases not matched to a gene: 13.

This clonotype was seen only a few times. The chain has TRBV6-5 and TRBJ2-1; TRBD1 matches at 8 bases. The germline V gene has CDR1 MNHEY and CDR2 SVGAGI. After removal of 0 bases from V and 7 bases from J, the junction contained 5 bases not matched to a gene. The CDR3 runs to 15 residues. CDR3 DNA: TGTGCCAGCAGTTACTCAAGACAGGGGAGAAATGAGCAGTTCTTC. Protein product: CASSYSRQGRNEQFF.

This clonotype was seen more than once but under ten times. Here the CDR3 reads CASRNPRDTDTQYF. The CDR3, as DNA: TGTGCCAGCAGAAACCCACGGGACACAGATACGCAGTATTTT. The rearrangement uses TRBV6-6 and TRBJ2-3; maybe TRBD2 (5 bases). V dropped 6 bases and J dropped 2 bases, with 12 bases sitting between them. The germline V gene encodes CDR1 MNHNY and CDR2 SVGAGI (reference sequence). This CDR3 comprises 14 residues.

V is TRBV28 and J is TRBJ2-3; no reliable D call. There are 15 residues in the CDR3. Trimming took off 3 bases at V and 0 bases at J, with 10 bases between the two ends. Germline-derived CDR1 and CDR2 are MDHEN and SYDVKM. CDR3 region: CASSLGSRSTDTQYF. The CDR3 nucleotides are TGTGCCAGCAGTTTGGGTAGTAGGAGCACAGATACGCAGTATTTT.

V usage is TRBV20-1 and J usage is TRBJ2-3; TRBD1 matches at 9 bases. Losses at the gene ends were 6 bases for V and 0 bases for J; bases not matched to a gene: 10. CDR3 length: 16 residues. Germline V lookup: CDR1 DFQATT, CDR2 SNEGSKA (reference sequence). CDR3 sequence reads: CSAGKRDRASTDTQYF. Here the CDR3 DNA reads TGCAGTGCCGGGAAAAGGGACAGGGCTAGCACAGATACGCAGTATTTT.

Only a few counts were recorded for this clonotype. The V gene is TRBV24-1, the J gene TRBJ2-1; 9 bases are shared with TRBD2. V lost 10 bases to trimming and J lost 6 bases; unmatched junction nucleotides: 9. CDR1 KGHDR and CDR2 SFDVKD come from the germline V gene. This CDR3 contains 14 residues. The CDR3: CATQVAGEGNEQFF. The CDR3 DNA follows: TGTGCCACACAAGTAGCGGGAGAGGGCAATGAGCAGTTCTTC.

This chain joins TRBV6-5 and TRBJ2-3; D is undetermined. The ends were cut back, 5 bases at V and 1 base at J, with 13 bases in the middle. CDR1 and CDR2 from the germline V gene are MNHEY and SVGAGI. CDR3 length equals 15 residues. Here the CDR3 reads CASSQAYARTDTQYF. The CDR3 coding sequence is TGTGCCAGCAGTCAAGCTTATGCCCGCACAGATACGCAGTATTTT.

This chain links TRBV7-2 with TRBJ2-5; TRBD2 matches 8 bases. This CDR3 spans 17 amino acids. Germline CDR1 and CDR2: SGHTA and FQGNSA. V gave up 1 base and J gave up 2 bases; unmatched junction bases: 9. The CDR3 region has the DNA TGTGCCAGCAGCTTAGGCCCATTGAGCGGGGGACAAGAGACCCAGTACTTC. Translating gives CASSLGPLSGGQETQYF.

This clonotype was observed a handful of times. The V call is TRBV20-1, the J call TRBJ2-3; D unclear. Per the germline V gene, CDR1 is DFQATT and CDR2 is SNEGSKA (reference sequence). V was shortened by 6 bases and J by 4 bases, with 20 bases between the two germline ends. This CDR3 comprises 15 residues. CDR3 residues: CSATLVAPGPDTQYF. The CDR3 coding sequence is TGCAGTGCCACGCTCGTAGCCCCAGGTCCAGATACGCAGTATTTT.

Ten or more counts support this clonotype. The J gene is TRBJ1-4, the V gene TRBV7-8, with D possibly being TRBD1 (5 bases). The CDR3 is 14 residues long. V lost 8 bases to trimming and J lost 0 bases, with 10 bases between them. Germline loops: CDR1 SGHVS, CDR2 FQNEAQ. The CDR3 loop is CASSTAATNEKLFF. CDR3 in DNA: TGTGCCAGCTCGACAGCTGCAACTAATGAAAAACTGTTTTTT. Using reference TRBV7-8 and TRBJ1-4 for the parts outside the CDR3, the full variable domain is GAGVSQSPRYKVAKRGQDVALRCDPISGHVSLFWYQQALGQGPEFLTYFQNEAQLDKSGLPSDRFFAERPEGSVSTLKIQRTQQEDSAVYLCASSTAATNEKLFFGSGTQLSVL.

This clonotype was detected ten times or more. This chain connects TRBV11-2 to TRBJ2-4; the match to TRBD1 covers 9 bases. Losses at the gene ends were 5 bases for V and 8 bases for J; bases not matched to a gene: 4. Germline CDR1 is SGHAT and CDR2 is FQNNGV. This CDR3 region has 13 residues. The CDR3 DNA reads TGTGCCAGCAGCGCCAGGACAGGGGACATTCAGTACTTC. The encoded protein is CASSARTGDIQYF.

A remark on this clonotype: Mismatch with germline at one junction end may stem from a read error. V is TRBV28 and J is TRBJ1-4, with D unresolved. Germline assignment: CDR1 MDHEN and CDR2 SYDVKM. The CDR3 totals 17 residues. The CDR3 loop reads CAGSQIPPGYGWEKLFF. As DNA, the CDR3 is TGTGCCGGCAGTCAGATCCCCCCCGGCTACGGGTGGGAAAAACTGTTTTTT. The entire variable domain, with the rest obtained from reference TRBV28 and TRBJ1-4, is as follows: DVKVTQSSRYLVKRTGEKVFLECVQDMDHENMFWYRQDPGLGLRLIYFSYDVKMKEKGDIPEGYSVSREKKERFSLILESASTNQTSMYLCAGSQIPPGYGWEKLFFGSGTQLSVL.

This clonotype was detected only a few times. The V and J genes are TRBV6-6 and TRBJ2-3; 7 nucleotides match TRBD2. Trimming at V came to 5 bases and at J to 3 bases, leaving 8 bases not matched to a gene. The germline CDR1 and CDR2 sequences are MNHNY and SVGAGI (reference sequence). This CDR3 has 15 amino acids. The CDR3: CASSPPARETDTQYF. The CDR3 nucleotides are TGTGCCAGCAGTCCCCCCGCGCGGGAGACAGATACGCAGTATTTT.

In this sample, this clonotype turned up a few times. This chain's CDR3 is CASTPRAKGGDGSPLHF. DNA of the CDR3: TGTGCCAGCACCCCCAGGGCCAAGGGCGGGGACGGTTCACCCCTCCACTTT. The V gene is TRBV5-5, the J gene TRBJ1-6, with D tentatively TRBD1 (5 bases). The germline V and J ends were trimmed by 6 bases and 9 bases, with 25 bases remaining between them. The length of the CDR3 is 17 residues. The germline V gene has CDR1 SGHKS and CDR2 YYEKEE (reference sequence).

The J gene is TRBJ2-5, the V gene TRBV10-3; D may match TRBD1 or TRBD2 (5 bases each). This CDR3 is 14 amino acids long. Trimming cost V 0 bases and J 5 bases, with 10 bases left between them. The germline V gene encodes CDR1 ENHRY and CDR2 SYGVKD. CDR3 in amino acids: CAISESRDGETQYF. Here the CDR3 DNA reads TGTGCCATCAGTGAGTCAAGGGACGGGGAGACCCAGTACTTC.

The chain joins TRBV7-2 to TRBJ1-2; D is uncertain. Per the germline V gene, CDR1 is SGHTA and CDR2 is FQGNSA. The CDR3 covers 13 residues. Trimming removed 5 bases from V and 7 bases from J, with 14 bases in between. CDR3 sequence: CASSLPGLGGYTF. The CDR3 DNA is TGTGCCAGCAGCCTGCCGGGATTGGGTGGCTACACCTTC.

This clonotype was seen only a few times. The chain recombines TRBV20-1 with TRBJ2-7; D assignment may be TRBD1 or TRBD2 (5 bases each). Between the trimmed V and J ends, which lost 2 bases and 7 bases, there was a span of 18 bases. The CDR3 sequence is 14 residues long. Per germline, CDR1 DFQATT and CDR2 SNEGSKA (reference sequence). The CDR3 sequence is CSARPGTQSGEQYF. The DNA for the CDR3 is TGCAGTGCTAGACCGGGGACCCAAAGCGGAGAGCAGTACTTC.

There are a few counts of this clonotype. This chain joins TRBV2 and TRBJ2-1; 7 bases align to TRBD1. Germline-derived CDR1 and CDR2 are SNHLY and FYNNEI. Trimming removed 6 bases from V and 6 bases from J; junction bases left unmatched: 2. This CDR3 contains 12 residues. The chain's CDR3 is CASSGQVNEQFF. CDR3 nucleotides: TGTGCCAGCAGCGGACAGGTCAATGAGCAGTTCTTC.

This clonotype was counted a few times. J is TRBJ1-5 and V is TRBV5-1; 8 bases fit TRBD1. This CDR3 region has 22 residues. The V segment lost 4 bases and the J segment 0 bases; nucleotides outside the gene matches: 24. CDR1 is SGHRS, CDR2 YFSETQ, per germline. In DNA form, the CDR3 reads TGCGCCAGCAGCCCGAAAATGCTGCCTCGGACAGGGTCCGCTTATAGCAATCAGCCCCAGCATTTT. Its protein is CASSPKMLPRTGSAYSNQPQHF.